The 23 T cell receptor beta chains given below trace back to one sample, sequenced in a study of T cell repertoires in cytomegalovirus infection. TCRdb reprocessed the reads with MiXCR, giving one entry per CDR3 protein. The table records more than 400,000 distinct CDR3 sequences, more than 20% of them present only once. The sequencing sample was made of PBMCs. These receptors were obtained from a human donor in good health (CMV status not recorded). Some clones in this sample may be carry-over from other donors' samples.

The chain joins TRBV4-3 to TRBJ2-3; either TRBD1 or TRBD2 may supply D (5 bases each). The V end was cut by 0 bases, the J end by 4 bases, with 14 bases between. The CDR3 loop spans 16 amino acids. The germline V gene has CDR1 LGHNA and CDR2 YSLEER. The chain's CDR3 is CASSQEAGAFSDTQYF. CDR3 bases: TGCGCCAGCAGCCAAGAAGCCGGGGCGTTTTCAGATACGCAGTATTTT.

This chain's CDR3 is CASSYLAGCSYEQYV. The CDR3 nucleotides read TGTGCCAGCAGTTACCTAGCGGGGTGCTCCTACGAGCAGTACGTC. The chain recombines TRBV6-7 with TRBJ2-7; 9 bases align to TRBD2. TRBV6-7 is designated an ORF whose function remains uncertain. The CDR3 contains 15 residues. After removal of 2 bases from V and 0 bases from J, the junction contained 2 bases not matched to a gene.

Ten or more counts support this clonotype. The CDR3 sequence: CASSLRGRETQYF. In DNA form, the CDR3 reads TGTGCCAGCAGCTTAAGGGGCCGGGAGACCCAGTACTTC. The chain joins TRBV7-2 to TRBJ2-5; a possible D gene is TRBD1 (5 bases). CDR1 is SGHTA and CDR2 is FQGNSA in the germline V gene. The CDR3 is 13 residues long. V was shortened by 2 bases and J by 5 bases, with 9 bases between the two germline ends.

The chain carries TRBV7-9 and TRBJ2-1; D may be TRBD2 (7 bases). V shed 6 bases and J shed 10 bases, with 22 bases lying between them. The germline V gene has CDR1 SEHNR and CDR2 FQNEAQ (reference sequence). The CDR3 extends over 15 amino acids. The CDR3 region has the DNA TGTGCCAGCAGTCGCGGTGGGGGCGGGAGAGGGGAGCAGTTCTTC. This sequence encodes CASSRGGGGRGEQFF.

J is TRBJ2-2 and V is TRBV7-3, with D perhaps TRBD1 (6 bases). CDR1 is SGHTA and CDR2 is FQGTGA in the germline V gene. CDR3 size: 16 residues. Trimming pared 2 bases from V and 2 bases from J, leaving 12 bases between. CDR3 DNA sequence: TGTGCCAGCAGCTTACAGACAGGCCCCAACACCGGGGAGCTGTTTTTT. This gives the protein CASSLQTGPNTGELFF.

The chain couples TRBV12-3 or TRBV12-4 to TRBJ2-7, with D hard to call. V dropped 5 bases and J dropped 1 base, with 15 bases sitting between them. The CDR3 is made up of 15 amino acids. This CDR3 is CASSPPASGSYEQYF. In nucleotides, the CDR3 is TGTGCCAGCAGTCCACCCGCGTCGGGTTCCTACGAGCAGTACTTC.

This clonotype was detected many times. The V and J genes are TRBV10-3 and TRBJ1-1; 7 bases align to TRBD1. Germline values: CDR1 ENHRY, CDR2 SYGVKD. V trimming: 6 bases; J trimming: 1 base; junction bases outside the gene matches: 2. This CDR3 is built from 13 residues. CDR3 nucleotide sequence: TGTGCCATCAGGACAGGGTCGAACACTGAAGCTTTCTTT. Translating gives CAIRTGSNTEAFF.

The chain recombines TRBV28 with TRBJ1-3, with 7 bases identical to TRBD1. The CDR3 covers 15 residues. Germline-derived CDR1 and CDR2 are MDHEN and SYDVKM. The J segment lost 0 bases and the V segment lost 4 bases, leaving 3 bases of the junction unmatched. This chain's CDR3 is CASSSGDSSGNTIYF. The CDR3 DNA is TGTGCCAGCAGTTCTGGGGACAGCTCTGGAAACACCATATATTTT.

Ten or more counts support this clonotype. The genes are TRBV6-1 and TRBJ1-1; no clear D. V was pared by 3 bases and J by 7 bases, with 15 bases between. CDR1 is MNHNS, CDR2 SASEGT, per germline. This CDR3 spans 14 amino acids. The CDR3 DNA is TGTGCCAGCAGTGATACCATTGGAGGACGTGAAGCTTTCTTT. The encoded protein is CASSDTIGGREAFF.

This clonotype turned up a few times. The rearrangement uses TRBV27 and TRBJ2-2, with D perhaps TRBD2 (6 bases). This CDR3 is built from 15 residues. The V gene lost 5 bases and the J gene lost 8 bases, with 18 bases spanning the gap. Per germline, CDR1 MNHEY and CDR2 SMNVEV (reference sequence). CDR3 in amino acids: CASSLGSGVRGELFF. The CDR3 nucleotides are TGTGCCAGCAGTCTCGGTTCGGGGGTTCGGGGGGAGCTGTTTTTT.

DNA of the CDR3: TGTGCCAGCAGCTTCACCGGGACAGGGATGTACGTC. Translating it yields CASSFTGTGMYV. The gene calls are TRBV7-2 and TRBJ2-7; TRBD1 matches at 9 bases. Germline CDR1 and CDR2: SGHTA and FQGNSA. CDR3 length: 12 residues. Trimming at V came to 3 bases and at J to 12 bases, leaving 6 bases not matched to a gene.

There are a few counts of this clonotype. V gene TRBV7-9 combines with J gene TRBJ2-3, with D possibly matching TRBD2 (7 bases). V dropped 0 bases and J dropped 2 bases, with 15 bases sitting between them. The CDR3 covers 17 residues. The V gene's germline CDR1 is SEHNR and CDR2 FQNEAQ (reference sequence). The CDR3 spells CASSLATTAGATDTQYF. CDR3 coding DNA: TGTGCCAGCAGCTTAGCGACGACGGCGGGGGCCACAGATACGCAGTATTTT.

The chain combines TRBV4-1 with TRBJ2-7; 7 bases align to TRBD2. The CDR3 runs 15 residues. J was trimmed by 1 base and V by 5 bases; bases with no gene match: 8. Germline CDR1 MGHRA, CDR2 YSYEKL. This CDR3 is CASSLSREVSYEQYF. CDR3 DNA: TGCGCCAGCAGCTTGAGCCGGGAGGTTTCCTACGAGCAGTACTTC.

This clonotype was observed a handful of times. The chain uses TRBV20-1 and TRBJ2-2, with unresolved D. Germline CDR1 and CDR2: DFQATT and SNEGSKA (reference sequence). The CDR3 has 12 amino acids. With 3 bases removed from V and 7 bases from J, the gap between germline ends came to 9 bases. DNA for the CDR3: TGCAGTGCTAGCCTGGCGCACGGGGAGCTGTTTTTT. Its translation: CSASLAHGELFF.

The rearrangement joins TRBV2 to TRBJ1-3; D is perhaps TRBD1 (5 bases). This CDR3 has 16 residues. With 4 bases removed from V and 7 bases from J, the gap between germline ends came to 20 bases. Germline CDR1 reads SNHLY; CDR2 reads FYNNEI. CDR3 coding DNA: TGTGCCAGCAGTGCGAATACAGGTCCGCGGCTTAACACCATATATTTT. Translating gives CASSANTGPRLNTIYF.

The chain uses TRBV12-3 or TRBV12-4 and TRBJ2-1, with 11 bases aligning to TRBD2. CDR3 size: 15 residues. J gave up 6 bases and V 6 bases, and 7 bases lay outside the gene matches. The CDR3 spells CASSLLAGAFNEQFF. DNA of the CDR3: TGTGCCAGCAGCCTACTAGCGGGGGCTTTCAATGAGCAGTTCTTC.

This sequence joins TRBV29-1 and TRBJ1-1; 9 nucleotides align to TRBD1. The CDR3 length is 12 residues. V lost 6 bases and J lost 11; bases outside the gene matches: 10. Germline V lookup: CDR1 SQVTM, CDR2 ANQGSEA. The CDR3 DNA reads TGCAGCGTAACCGGGACAGGGCTTTTGGCTTTCTTT. It translates to CSVTGTGLLAFF. The whole variable domain, remainder taken from reference TRBV29-1 and TRBJ1-1, is SAVISQKPSRDICQRGTSLTIQCQVDSQVTMMFWYRQQPGQSLTLIATANQGSEATYESGFVIDKFPISRPNLTFSTLTVSNMSPEDSSIYLCSVTGTGLLAFFGQGTRLTVV.

This clonotype appeared many times. CDR3: CASSLVARGGSYHNEQFF. In DNA, the CDR3 is TGTGCCAGCAGCTTAGTGGCCCGTGGGGGGAGCTACCATAATGAGCAGTTCTTC. The chain has TRBV7-8 and TRBJ2-1, with D perhaps matching TRBD2 (6 bases). Germline V gene data show CDR1 as SGHVS and CDR2 as FQNEAQ. V was pared by 1 base and J by 7 bases, with 23 bases between. This CDR3 comprises 18 residues.

The rearrangement links TRBV19 to TRBJ2-4, with 9 nucleotides matching TRBD1. J gave up 8 bases and V 6 bases, and 5 bases lay outside the gene matches. The CDR3 sequence is 13 residues long. The germline V gene encodes CDR1 LNHDA and CDR2 SQIVND (reference sequence). The CDR3 region is CASRGGQGDIQYF. The CDR3, as DNA: TGTGCCAGTAGGGGGGGACAGGGAGACATTCAGTACTTC. Complete variable domain (other parts from reference TRBV19 and TRBJ2-4): DGGITQSPKYLFRKEGQNVTLSCEQNLNHDAMYWYRQDPGQGLRLIYYSQIVNDFQKGDIAEGYSVSREKKESFPLTVTSAQKNPTAFYLCASRGGQGDIQYFGAGTRLSVL.

This clonotype was observed at least ten times. The gene calls are TRBV7-8 and TRBJ1-5, with D possibly being TRBD1 (6 bases). Trimming cost V 5 bases and J 0 bases, with 17 bases left between them. The CDR3 has 17 residues. Per the germline V gene, CDR1 is SGHVS and CDR2 is FQNEAQ. The CDR3 loop reads CASSLHEDRPSNQPQHF. The DNA for the CDR3 is TGTGCCAGCAGCCTCCATGAAGACAGGCCTAGCAATCAGCCCCAGCATTTT.

V usage is TRBV12-3 or TRBV12-4 and J usage is TRBJ1-1; 7 bases align to TRBD1. Germline trimming cut 5 bases from V and 5 bases from J; bases unmatched to any gene: 11. This CDR3 spans 15 amino acids. The CDR3 sequence: CASSPRRAGGTEAFF. CDR3 nucleotides: TGTGCCAGCAGTCCTAGAAGAGCAGGGGGAACTGAAGCTTTCTTT.

J is TRBJ2-3 and V is TRBV4-1; D is uncertain. CDR3 length: 12 amino acids. Germline CDR1 is MGHRA and CDR2 is YSYEKL. The ends were cut back, 0 bases at V and 5 bases at J, with 3 bases in the middle. CDR3 sequence reads: CASSQEVDTQYF. The CDR3 nucleotides are TGCGCCAGCAGCCAAGAGGTAGATACGCAGTATTTT.

The gene calls are TRBV28 and TRBJ1-2; D is perhaps TRBD1 (5 bases). This CDR3 contains 15 residues. The ends were cut back, 5 bases at V and 0 bases at J, with 13 bases in the middle. Germline V gene sequence: CDR1 MDHEN, CDR2 SYDVKM. CDR3 region: CASSAAGPSNYGYTF. The CDR3 nucleotides read TGTGCCAGCAGTGCAGCAGGGCCTTCTAACTATGGCTACACCTTC.